A selection of T cell receptor beta chains follows, all from one sample in a study of CD8+ T cells in alopecia areata. The repertoire was sequenced with immunoSEQ multiplex PCR; TCRdb's copy has only in-frame clones and lacks some. The sample comprises about 150,000 clones, around 50% of which are singletons, and approximately 20% rests with the top ten. Material: CD8+ T cells sorted from blood, obtained at week 0. The receptor set was obtained from a human donor with alopecia areata. The CDR3 runs from the conserved cysteine through the conserved F or W. Each record gives: J gene, clone size, V gene, D gene, CDR3 protein, CDR3 DNA. A D gene is named only where the DNA matches it firmly. Expanded clones get a size class; other rows say once, few or many, or leave the size out.

TRBJ2-7,once,TRBV29-1,-,CSVMPESAYEQYF,TGCAGCGTTATGCCGGAATCGGCCTACGAGCAGTACTTC
TRBJ1-2,-,TRBV29-1,TRBD1,CSVAEGQNYGYTF,TGCAGCGTTGCTGAGGGACAGAACTATGGCTACACCTTC
TRBJ2-7,-,TRBV30,TRBD1,CAWSVGQGVYEQYF,TGTGCCTGGAGTGTAGGCCAGGGGGTGTACGAGCAGTACTTC
TRBJ1-3,-,TRBV6-5,TRBD1,CASSGEGQPGNTIYF,TGTGCCAGCAGTGGGGAGGGACAGCCTGGAAACACCATATATTTT
TRBJ1-1,-,TRBV7-9,-,CASRNGGDEAFF,TGTGCCAGCAGAAATGGTGGAGATGAAGCTTTCTTT
TRBJ2-6,-,TRBV5-6,-,CASTETTGSGANVLTF,TGTGCCAGCACCGAAACCACGGGGTCAGGGGCCAACGTCCTGACTTTC
TRBJ2-2,-,TRBV11-3,-,CASRVSGELFF,TGTGCCAGCAGGGTATCCGGGGAGCTGTTTTTT
TRBJ2-1,few,TRBV11-2,-,CASSSGRGDEQFF,TGTGCCAGCAGCTCGGGCAGGGGCGATGAGCAGTTCTTC
TRBJ2-1,-,TRBV27,TRBD2,CASGGSSYNEQFF,TGTGCCAGCGGCGGGAGCTCCTACAATGAGCAGTTCTTC
TRBJ2-3,-,TRBV7-8,-,CASSLARLKSTDTQYF,TGTGCCAGCAGCTTAGCGCGTCTGAAGAGCACAGATACGCAGTATTTT
TRBJ2-7,-,TRBV20-1,-,CSARDGNEQYF,TGCAGTGCTAGAGATGGGAACGAGCAGTACTTC
TRBJ2-7,-,TRBV25-1,-,CASSGAYEQYF,TGTGCCAGCAGTGGGGCCTACGAGCAGTACTTC
TRBJ2-5,-,TRBV30,-,CAGTWGETQYF,TGTGCCGGAACGTGGGGGGAGACCCAGTACTTC
TRBJ1-1,few,TRBV29-1,-,CSLHPGGANTEAFF,TGCAGCCTGCACCCGGGGGGGGCGAACACTGAAGCTTTCTTT
TRBJ2-1,few,TRBV7-9,-,CASSDADPLGGYNEQFF,TGTGCCAGCAGCGATGCGGATCCCCTAGGGGGATACAATGAGCAGTTCTTC
TRBJ2-1,-,TRBV9,TRBD1,CASSPSGTGGNEQFF,TGTGCCAGCAGCCCCTCAGGGACAGGGGGCAATGAGCAGTTCTTC
TRBJ2-7,few,TRBV28,-,CASSSDGSYEQYF,TGTGCCAGCAGTTCGGACGGATCCTACGAGCAGTACTTC
TRBJ2-6,few,TRBV19,-,CASSIDQASGANVLTF,TGTGCCAGTAGTATAGATCAAGCCTCTGGGGCCAACGTCCTGACTTTC
TRBJ2-3,-,TRBV4-3,-,CASSQESGTDTQYF,TGCGCCAGCAGCCAAGAGAGCGGCACAGATACGCAGTATTTT
TRBJ2-1,-,TRBV4-3,-,CASSRLTGDYNEQFF,TGCGCCAGCAGCCGACTGACCGGGGACTACAATGAGCAGTTCTTC
TRBJ2-7,-,TRBV6-1,-,CASSEPWVEQYF,TGTGCCAGCAGTGAACCTTGGGTTGAGCAGTACTTC
TRBJ2-7,-,TRBV5-1,TRBD1,CASSWTGPTYEQYF,TGCGCCAGCAGCTGGACAGGGCCGACCTACGAGCAGTACTTC
TRBJ1-5,-,TRBV4-3,-,CASSQEVGYQTSNQPQHF,TGCGCCAGCAGCCAAGAAGTAGGATATCAAACTAGCAATCAGCCCCAGCATTTT
TRBJ1-1,-,TRBV13,TRBD1,CASSPGTGQGVTEAFF,TGTGCCAGCAGCCCAGGGACAGGGCAAGGTGTCACTGAAGCTTTCTTT
TRBJ2-4,-,TRBV7-9,TRBD1,CASSLTGDGTGEAQYF,TGTGCCAGCAGCTTAACTGGCGACGGGACAGGGGAAGCTCAGTACTTC
TRBJ2-7,-,TRBV19,-,CASSSTGSGAYEQYF,TGTGCCAGTAGCTCAACGGGGTCAGGAGCCTACGAGCAGTACTTC
TRBJ1-1,-,TRBV7-2,-,CASSLVGVTNTEAFF,TGTGCCAGCAGCTTAGTTGGGGTTACGAACACTGAAGCTTTCTTT
TRBJ2-7,-,TRBV2,-,CASSEGGTTGSYEQYF,TGTGCCAGCAGTGAAGGGGGGACAACCGGATCCTACGAGCAGTACTTC
TRBJ2-7,-,TRBV29-1,TRBD1,CSVEDLGDSTGTISYEQYF,TGCAGCGTTGAAGATCTTGGGGACAGTACCGGGACGATCTCCTACGAGCAGTACTTC
TRBJ1-1,few,TRBV29-1,TRBD1,CSVLEVGNRGLSTEAFF,TGCAGCGTACTCGAGGTTGGGAACAGGGGGCTGAGCACTGAAGCTTTCTTT
TRBJ2-7,-,TRBV10-3,-,CATGETGESYEQYF,TGTGCCACCGGGGAGACAGGCGAGTCCTACGAGCAGTACTTC
TRBJ1-4,-,TRBV23-1,-,CASSQSAREKLFF,TGCGCCAGCAGTCAATCTGCTAGAGAAAAACTGTTTTTT
TRBJ1-1,-,TRBV9,-,CASSVVGGARTEAFF,TGTGCCAGCAGCGTAGTTGGGGGGGCGAGGACTGAAGCTTTCTTT
TRBJ2-7,-,TRBV29-1,-,CSVNRLPPNEQYF,TGCAGCGTTAACAGGCTCCCACCGAACGAGCAGTACTTC
TRBJ2-3,-,TRBV5-6,-,CASSAYTDTQYF,TGTGCCAGCAGCGCCTACACAGATACGCAGTATTTT
TRBJ1-4,-,TRBV5-1,TRBD1,CASSTGTGNEKLFF,TGCGCCAGCAGCACCGGGACAGGGAATGAAAAACTGTTTTTT
TRBJ1-4,-,TRBV30,-,CAWSAGTTGEKLFF,TGTGCCTGGAGCGCAGGGACGACAGGTGAAAAACTGTTTTTT
TRBJ1-6,-,TRBV6-6,TRBD1,CASSWTGLDDNSPLHF,TGTGCCAGCAGCTGGACAGGGTTGGACGATAATTCACCCCTCCACTTT
TRBJ2-7,-,TRBV7-9,-,CASTSGDSYEQYF,TGTGCCAGCACCTCCGGCGATTCCTACGAGCAGTACTTC
TRBJ2-4,-,TRBV19,-,CASSIDEEGRGNIQYF,TGTGCCAGTAGTATAGATGAGGAGGGGCGAGGAAACATTCAGTACTTC
TRBJ1-1,medium-sized,TRBV5-6,-,CASSLVQGQAFF,TGTGCCAGCAGCTTGGTCCAGGGACAAGCTTTCTTT